These T cell receptor beta chains were read from a single sample in a study of cytomegalovirus exposure and HLA in healthy donors. Generated by immunoSEQ multiplex PCR, the TCRdb table keeps only in-frame clones and is missing some. The sample holds hundreds of thousands of clones, 80% to 90% seen once. The source material was PBMCs. These TCRs come from a girl aged 2 to 10 in good health and CMV-seronegative. CDR3s include the opening cysteine and the closing phenylalanine or tryptophan. The order of the fields is J gene, V gene, clone size, D gene, CDR3 protein, CDR3 DNA. A D gene is named only where the DNA matches it firmly. The size entry is marked missing in some rows and otherwise reads once, few, many or a size class.

TRBJ2-7 TRBV2 - TRBD2 CASRAGLPSSYEQYF TGTGCCAGCAGGGCGGGACTACCAAGCTCCTACGAGCAGTACTTC
TRBJ2-3 TRBV7-6 - TRBD1 CASSPRGQGATDTQYF TGTGCCAGCAGCCCCCGCGGACAGGGGGCGACAGATACGCAGTATTTT
TRBJ1-1 TRBV30 - TRBD1 CACPDRGIAFF TGTGCCTGCCCGGACAGGGGGATTGCTTTCTTT
TRBJ2-7 TRBV6-1 - TRBD2 CASFLAGVSYEQYF TGTGCCAGTTTCCTAGCGGGAGTTTCTTACGAGCAGTACTTC
TRBJ2-6 TRBV27 few - CASSFQGGANVLTF TGTGCCAGCAGTTTCCAGGGTGGGGCCAACGTCCTGACTTTC
TRBJ1-2 TRBV9 - - CASSSDLYGYTF TGTGCCAGCAGCTCCGACTTGTATGGCTACACCTTC
TRBJ1-5 TRBV11-2 once - CASSLAPPAAQHF TGTGCCAGCAGCTTAGCTCCCCCTGCAGCCCAGCATTTT
TRBJ2-7 TRBV11-2 - TRBD2 CASSLVVGGGRSYEQYF TGTGCCAGCAGCTTAGTTGTCGGGGGGGGGAGATCCTACGAGCAGTACTTC
TRBJ1-2 TRBV19 - - CASSIDGGGSGYTF TGTGCCAGTAGTATAGACGGCGGGGGGTCTGGCTACACCTTC
TRBJ1-5 TRBV19 - - CASSIFLNQPQHF TGTGCCAGTAGTATATTTCTGAATCAGCCCCAGCATTTT
TRBJ1-1 TRBV5-1 - - CASSFAGATIMNTEAFF TGCGCCAGCAGCTTTGCAGGGGCGACGATTATGAACACTGAAGCTTTCTTT
TRBJ1-4 TRBV4-1 - TRBD1 CASSRQGAYNEKLFF TGCGCCAGCAGCCGACAGGGGGCATATAATGAAAAACTGTTTTTT
TRBJ1-5 TRBV4-1 - - CASSLQQGSNQPQHF TGCGCCAGCAGTTTACAACAGGGAAGCAATCAGCCCCAGCATTTT
TRBJ1-2 TRBV5-4 - TRBD1 CASRGGGTGAPTYGYTF TGTGCCAGCAGGGGAGGCGGGACAGGGGCCCCTACCTATGGCTACACCTTC
TRBJ2-7 TRBV6-6 - - CASSYSPSGGSYEQYF TGTGCCAGCAGTTACTCTCCTTCCGGGGGCTCCTACGAGCAGTACTTC
TRBJ2-5 TRBV4-1 - - CASSQERGLQETQYF TGCGCCAGCAGCCAAGAACGCGGCCTCCAAGAGACCCAGTACTTC
TRBJ2-5 TRBV19 - - CASSRNSGETQYF TGTGCCAGTAGTAGGAACAGCGGGGAGACCCAGTACTTC
TRBJ2-2 TRBV7-2 - - CASSLDIGELFF TGTGCCAGCAGCTTAGATATCGGGGAGCTGTTTTTT
TRBJ2-7 TRBV30 - - CAWGPRREQYF TGTGCCTGGGGGCCGCGAAGGGAGCAGTACTTC